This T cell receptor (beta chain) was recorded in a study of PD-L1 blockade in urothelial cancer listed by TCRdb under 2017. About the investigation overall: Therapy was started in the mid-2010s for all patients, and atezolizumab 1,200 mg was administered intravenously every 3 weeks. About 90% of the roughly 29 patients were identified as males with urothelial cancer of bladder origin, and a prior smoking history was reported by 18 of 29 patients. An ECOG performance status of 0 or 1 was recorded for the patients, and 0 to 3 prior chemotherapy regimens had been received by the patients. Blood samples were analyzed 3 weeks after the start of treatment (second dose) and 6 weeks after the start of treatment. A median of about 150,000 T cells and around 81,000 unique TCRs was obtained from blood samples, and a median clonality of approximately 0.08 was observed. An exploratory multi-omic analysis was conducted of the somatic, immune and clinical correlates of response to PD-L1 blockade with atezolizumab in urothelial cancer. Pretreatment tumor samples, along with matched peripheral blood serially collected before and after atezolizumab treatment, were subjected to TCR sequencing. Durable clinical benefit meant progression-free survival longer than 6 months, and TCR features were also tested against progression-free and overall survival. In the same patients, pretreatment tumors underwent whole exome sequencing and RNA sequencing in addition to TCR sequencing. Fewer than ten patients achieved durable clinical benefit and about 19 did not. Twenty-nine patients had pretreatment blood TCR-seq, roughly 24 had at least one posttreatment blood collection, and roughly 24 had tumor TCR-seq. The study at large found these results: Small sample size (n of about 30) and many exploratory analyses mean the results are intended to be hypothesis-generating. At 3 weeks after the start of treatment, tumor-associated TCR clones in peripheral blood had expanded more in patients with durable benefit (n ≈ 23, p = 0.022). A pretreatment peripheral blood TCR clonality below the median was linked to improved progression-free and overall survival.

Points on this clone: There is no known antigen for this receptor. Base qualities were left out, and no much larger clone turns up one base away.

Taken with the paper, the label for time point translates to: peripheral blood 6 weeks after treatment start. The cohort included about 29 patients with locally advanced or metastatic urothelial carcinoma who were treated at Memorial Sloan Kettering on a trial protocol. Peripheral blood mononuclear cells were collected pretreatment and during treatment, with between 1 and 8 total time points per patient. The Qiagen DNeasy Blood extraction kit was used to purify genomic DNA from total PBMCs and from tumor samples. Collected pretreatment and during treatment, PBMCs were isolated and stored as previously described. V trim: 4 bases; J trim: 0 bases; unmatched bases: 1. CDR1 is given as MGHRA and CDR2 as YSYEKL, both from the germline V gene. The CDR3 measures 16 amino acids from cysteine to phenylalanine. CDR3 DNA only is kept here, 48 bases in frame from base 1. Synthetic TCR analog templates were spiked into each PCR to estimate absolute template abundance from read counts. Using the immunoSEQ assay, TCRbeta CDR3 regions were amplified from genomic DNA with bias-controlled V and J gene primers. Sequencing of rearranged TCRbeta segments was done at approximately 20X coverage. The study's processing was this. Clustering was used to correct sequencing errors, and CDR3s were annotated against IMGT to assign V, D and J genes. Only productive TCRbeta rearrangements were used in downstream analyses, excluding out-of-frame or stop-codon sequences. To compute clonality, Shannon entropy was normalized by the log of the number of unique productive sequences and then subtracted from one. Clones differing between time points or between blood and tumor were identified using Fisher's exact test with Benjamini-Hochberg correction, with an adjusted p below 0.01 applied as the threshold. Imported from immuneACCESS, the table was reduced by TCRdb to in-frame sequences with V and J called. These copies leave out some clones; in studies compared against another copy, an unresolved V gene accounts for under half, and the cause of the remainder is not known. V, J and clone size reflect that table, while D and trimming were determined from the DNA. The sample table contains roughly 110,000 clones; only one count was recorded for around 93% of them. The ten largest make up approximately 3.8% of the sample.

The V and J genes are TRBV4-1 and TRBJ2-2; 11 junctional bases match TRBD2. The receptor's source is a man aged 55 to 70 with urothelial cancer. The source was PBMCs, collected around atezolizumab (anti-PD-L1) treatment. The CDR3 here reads CASSLSGGANTGELFF. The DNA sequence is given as TGCGCCAGCAGCCTTAGCGGGGGGGCGAACACCGGGGAGCTGTTTTTT.